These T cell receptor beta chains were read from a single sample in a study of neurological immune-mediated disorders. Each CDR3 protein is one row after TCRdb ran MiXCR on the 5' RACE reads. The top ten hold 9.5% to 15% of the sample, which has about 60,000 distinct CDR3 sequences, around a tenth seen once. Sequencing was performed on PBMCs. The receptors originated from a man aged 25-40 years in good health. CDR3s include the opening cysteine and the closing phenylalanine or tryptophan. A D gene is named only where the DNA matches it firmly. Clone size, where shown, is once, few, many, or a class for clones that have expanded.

CDR3aa: CASRLDTGELFF
CDR3nt: TGCGCCAGCAGACTAGACACCGGGGAGCTGTTTTTT
d_gene: .
abundance: many
v_gene: TRBV4-1
j_gene: TRBJ2-2

CDR3aa: CASSPAWVGYTF
CDR3nt: TGTGCCAGCAGTCCGGCCTGGGTCGGCTACACCTTC
d_gene: .
abundance: many
v_gene: TRBV12-3/TRBV12-4
j_gene: TRBJ1-2

CDR3aa: CASSASGGQGAAGANVLTF
CDR3nt: TGTGCCAGCAGCGCGTCCGGGGGACAGGGGGCAGCTGGGGCCAACGTCCTGACTTTC
d_gene: TRBD1
abundance: many
v_gene: TRBV7-8
j_gene: TRBJ2-6

CDR3aa: CASSEGRDYGYTF
CDR3nt: TGCGCCAGCAGCGAAGGACGGGACTATGGCTACACCTTC
d_gene: .
abundance: many
v_gene: TRBV5-1
j_gene: TRBJ1-2

CDR3aa: CASRRAGHNEQFF
CDR3nt: TGTGCCAGCCGTAGGGCCGGACACAATGAGCAGTTCTTC
d_gene: .
abundance: many
v_gene: TRBV7-3
j_gene: TRBJ2-1

CDR3aa: CASRAAGAGETQYF
CDR3nt: TGTGCCAGCAGGGCGGCGGGAGCGGGTGAGACCCAGTACTTC
d_gene: TRBD2
abundance: .
v_gene: TRBV6-1
j_gene: TRBJ2-5

CDR3aa: CASSSGTSGSWDTQYF
CDR3nt: TGTGCCAGCAGCTCCGGGACTAGCGGGAGCTGGGATACGCAGTATTTT
d_gene: TRBD2
abundance: .
v_gene: TRBV7-6
j_gene: TRBJ2-3

CDR3aa: CASSLAWNTEAFF
CDR3nt: TGCGCCAGCAGCTTGGCCTGGAACACTGAAGCTTTCTTT
d_gene: .
abundance: many
v_gene: TRBV5-1
j_gene: TRBJ1-1

CDR3aa: CASSPAGVATDTQYF
CDR3nt: TGTGCCAGCAGCCCAGCGGGAGTAGCTACAGATACGCAGTATTTT
d_gene: TRBD2
abundance: many
v_gene: TRBV7-2
j_gene: TRBJ2-3

CDR3aa: CASRQQATGPRQYF
CDR3nt: TGTGCCAGCAGGCAACAAGCGACAGGACCTCGCCAGTACTTC
d_gene: .
abundance: many
v_gene: TRBV12-3/TRBV12-4
j_gene: TRBJ2-5

CDR3aa: CASSLGRGQETQYF
CDR3nt: TGTGCCAGCAGCTTAGGGCGGGGGCAAGAGACCCAGTACTTC
d_gene: TRBD2
abundance: .
v_gene: TRBV7-7
j_gene: TRBJ2-5

CDR3aa: CASSLIGGEAFF
CDR3nt: TGTGCCAGCAGTTTAATCGGGGGTGAAGCTTTCTTT
d_gene: .
abundance: few
v_gene: TRBV27
j_gene: TRBJ1-1

CDR3aa: CASNPDGLLLSTDTQYF
CDR3nt: TGTGCCAGCAACCCTGACGGATTACTCCTTTCCACAGATACGCAGTATTTT
d_gene: .
abundance: many
v_gene: TRBV28
j_gene: TRBJ2-3

CDR3aa: CASSLMGLGDTEAFF
CDR3nt: TGTGCCAGCAGCTTAATGGGCCTAGGGGACACTGAAGCTTTCTTT
d_gene: .
abundance: many
v_gene: TRBV7-2
j_gene: TRBJ1-1

CDR3aa: CSVEDLDRSYGYTF
CDR3nt: TGCAGCGTTGAAGACCTTGACAGGTCCTATGGCTACACCTTC
d_gene: .
abundance: many
v_gene: TRBV29-1
j_gene: TRBJ1-2

CDR3aa: CASNIGYGDSYEQYF
CDR3nt: TGTGCCAGCAACATAGGGTACGGGGACTCCTACGAGCAGTACTTC
d_gene: .
abundance: few
v_gene: TRBV6-2/TRBV6-3
j_gene: TRBJ2-7

CDR3aa: CASSTSDKAQYF
CDR3nt: TGCGCCAGCTCCACCTCGGACAAGGCGCAGTATTTT
d_gene: .
abundance: many
v_gene: TRBV10-1
j_gene: TRBJ2-3

CDR3aa: CASSPGTYSYEQYF
CDR3nt: TGTGCCAGCAGTCCGGGGACTTACTCCTACGAGCAGTACTTC
d_gene: .
abundance: .
v_gene: TRBV27
j_gene: TRBJ2-7

CDR3aa: CASSLVLRTGTYEQYF
CDR3nt: TGTGCCAGCAGCTTGGTACTAAGGACCGGTACCTACGAGCAGTACTTC
d_gene: .
abundance: many
v_gene: TRBV5-8
j_gene: TRBJ2-7

CDR3aa: CATKGTSGRGEEQFF
CDR3nt: TGTGCCACCAAGGGGACTAGCGGGAGAGGGGAGGAGCAGTTCTTC
d_gene: TRBD2
abundance: many
v_gene: TRBV15
j_gene: TRBJ2-1

CDR3aa: CASSLLGSGGEKLFF
CDR3nt: TGCGCCAGCAGCTTGTTGGGGAGTGGAGGTGAAAAACTGTTTTTT
d_gene: .
abundance: many
v_gene: TRBV5-1
j_gene: TRBJ1-4

CDR3aa: CSARDPGAIETQYF
CDR3nt: TGCAGTGCTAGAGATCCAGGGGCGATAGAGACCCAGTACTTC
d_gene: .
abundance: many
v_gene: TRBV20-1
j_gene: TRBJ2-5

CDR3aa: CASSLISTYNEQFF
CDR3nt: TGCGCCAGCAGCCTTATTTCTACCTACAATGAGCAGTTCTTC
d_gene: .
abundance: many
v_gene: TRBV4-1
j_gene: TRBJ2-1

CDR3aa: CASSFGTSGMTDTQYF
CDR3nt: TGTGCCAGCAGCTTCGGGACTAGCGGGATGACAGATACGCAGTATTTT
d_gene: TRBD2
abundance: many
v_gene: TRBV7-2
j_gene: TRBJ2-3

CDR3aa: CASSRPDGSYEQYF
CDR3nt: TGTGCCAGCAGCCGCCCGGACGGCTCCTACGAGCAGTACTTC
d_gene: .
abundance: .
v_gene: TRBV11-2
j_gene: TRBJ2-7

CDR3aa: CASSLEGGYEQYF
CDR3nt: TGTGCCAGCAGTTTAGAGGGGGGCTACGAGCAGTACTTC
d_gene: .
abundance: many
v_gene: TRBV12-3/TRBV12-4
j_gene: TRBJ2-7

CDR3aa: CASSFGVRTEAFF
CDR3nt: TGTGCCAGCAGTTTTGGTGTAAGGACTGAAGCTTTCTTT
d_gene: .
abundance: many
v_gene: TRBV12-3/TRBV12-4
j_gene: TRBJ1-1

CDR3aa: CASSYYHSNTGELFF
CDR3nt: TGTGCCAGCAGTTACTACCACTCGAACACCGGGGAGCTGTTTTTT
d_gene: .
abundance: many
v_gene: TRBV27
j_gene: TRBJ2-2

CDR3aa: CSVEVGQGVEQFF
CDR3nt: TGCAGCGTTGAAGTCGGACAGGGCGTTGAGCAGTTCTTC
d_gene: TRBD1
abundance: many
v_gene: TRBV29-1
j_gene: TRBJ2-1

CDR3aa: CASSYELGVSKDTQYF
CDR3nt: TGTGCCAGCAGCTACGAACTCGGTGTTTCGAAAGATACGCAGTATTTT
d_gene: .
abundance: many
v_gene: TRBV3-1
j_gene: TRBJ2-3

CDR3aa: CASSPGLAGPTDTQYF
CDR3nt: TGTGCCAGCAGTCCCGGACTAGCGGGACCCACAGATACGCAGTATTTT
d_gene: TRBD2
abundance: .
v_gene: TRBV2
j_gene: TRBJ2-3

CDR3aa: CASSHRLQDTGELFF
CDR3nt: TGTGCCAGCAGCCATCGCCTCCAAGACACCGGGGAGCTGTTTTTT
d_gene: .
abundance: many
v_gene: TRBV7-9
j_gene: TRBJ2-2

CDR3aa: CASSLEAGNYGYTF
CDR3nt: TGTGCCAGCAGTTTAGAGGCAGGAAACTATGGCTACACCTTC
d_gene: .
abundance: many
v_gene: TRBV28
j_gene: TRBJ1-2

CDR3aa: CSARFWNEQFF
CDR3nt: TGCAGTGCTCGATTTTGGAATGAGCAGTTCTTC
d_gene: .
abundance: many
v_gene: TRBV20-1
j_gene: TRBJ2-1

CDR3aa: CSVEGGTASYRQYF
CDR3nt: TGCAGCGTTGAAGGGGGGACAGCATCATATCGGCAGTACTTC
d_gene: TRBD1
abundance: many
v_gene: TRBV29-1
j_gene: TRBJ2-7

CDR3aa: CASSLAWNTGELFF
CDR3nt: TGTGCCAGCAGTTTGGCGTGGAACACCGGGGAGCTGTTTTTT
d_gene: .
abundance: many
v_gene: TRBV27
j_gene: TRBJ2-2

CDR3aa: CASSSQGAEEQYF
CDR3nt: TGTGCCAGCAGTAGCCAGGGGGCTGAGGAGCAGTACTTC
d_gene: TRBD1
abundance: many
v_gene: TRBV6-1
j_gene: TRBJ2-7

CDR3aa: CASAIDRDGDYSGANVLTF
CDR3nt: TGCGCCAGCGCAATAGACCGGGACGGGGATTACTCTGGGGCCAACGTCCTGACTTTC
d_gene: .
abundance: many
v_gene: TRBV5-1
j_gene: TRBJ2-6

CDR3aa: CASSIEQGSYNEQFF
CDR3nt: TGTGCCAGCAGCATAGAACAGGGCTCATACAATGAGCAGTTCTTC
d_gene: .
abundance: many
v_gene: TRBV7-2
j_gene: TRBJ2-1

CDR3aa: CASSYSAQSANTGELFF
CDR3nt: TGTGCCAGCAGTTACTCGGCGCAGTCGGCTAACACCGGGGAGCTGTTTTTT
d_gene: .
abundance: .
v_gene: TRBV6-5
j_gene: TRBJ2-2

CDR3aa: CAITPSRVGWTGELFF
CDR3nt: TGTGCCATCACCCCCAGTCGGGTCGGTTGGACCGGGGAGCTGTTTTTT
d_gene: .
abundance: many
v_gene: TRBV10-3
j_gene: TRBJ2-2

CDR3aa: CASSLRGGSYNSPLHF
CDR3nt: TGTGCCAGCAGTTTGCGGGGCGGCTCCTATAATTCACCCCTCCACTTT
d_gene: .
abundance: many
v_gene: TRBV28
j_gene: TRBJ1-6

CDR3aa: CSARGGTSYEQYF
CDR3nt: TGCAGTGCTAGAGGGGGAACTAGCTACGAGCAGTACTTC
d_gene: .
abundance: many
v_gene: TRBV20-1
j_gene: TRBJ2-7

CDR3aa: CASSGPGTNSYNEQFF
CDR3nt: TGTGCCAGCAGCGGCCCCGGGACAAACTCCTACAATGAGCAGTTCTTC
d_gene: .
abundance: many
v_gene: TRBV7-3
j_gene: TRBJ2-1

CDR3aa: CASSQTGYIGIF
CDR3nt: TGTGCCAGCAGTCAGACAGGGTACATAGGGATTTTT
d_gene: TRBD1
abundance: many
v_gene: TRBV12-3/TRBV12-4
j_gene: TRBJ2-3

CDR3aa: CASGVSYEQYF
CDR3nt: TGTGCCAGCGGGGTCTCCTACGAGCAGTACTTC
d_gene: .
abundance: many
v_gene: TRBV27
j_gene: TRBJ2-7

CDR3aa: CASSIDDGYEQYF
CDR3nt: TGTGCCAGTAGTATTGACGACGGCTACGAGCAGTACTTC
d_gene: .
abundance: .
v_gene: TRBV19
j_gene: TRBJ2-7

CDR3aa: CASSPGGSLNQPQHF
CDR3nt: TGTGCCAGCAGCCCCGGGGGTTCTCTTAATCAGCCCCAGCATTTT
d_gene: .
abundance: .
v_gene: TRBV12-3/TRBV12-4
j_gene: TRBJ1-5

CDR3aa: CASSPPGRGGEQYF
CDR3nt: TGCGCCAGCAGCCCCCCCGGCAGGGGGGGGGAGCAGTACTTC
d_gene: .
abundance: many
v_gene: TRBV5-1
j_gene: TRBJ2-7

CDR3aa: CASSLVVSGSWETQYF
CDR3nt: TGCGCCAGCAGCTTGGTGGTTAGCGGGAGCTGGGAGACCCAGTACTTC
d_gene: TRBD2
abundance: many
v_gene: TRBV5-1
j_gene: TRBJ2-5

CDR3aa: CASSLLSGQRPSEWFF
CDR3nt: TGTGCCAGCAGCCTCCTCTCGGGACAGCGCCCTTCGGAGTGGTTTTTT
d_gene: TRBD1
abundance: many
v_gene: TRBV4-2
j_gene: TRBJ1-4

CDR3aa: CSAKSLADSYEQHF
CDR3nt: TGCAGTGCTAAATCACTAGCTGATTCCTACGAGCAGCACTTC
d_gene: .
abundance: .
v_gene: TRBV20-1
j_gene: TRBJ2-7

CDR3aa: CASSSSRNNEQFF
CDR3nt: TGCGCCAGCAGCTCGTCTAGAAACAATGAGCAGTTCTTC
d_gene: .
abundance: medium-sized
v_gene: TRBV5-1
j_gene: TRBJ2-1

CDR3aa: CSARREGGRGSYNEQFF
CDR3nt: TGCAGTGCTAGGAGAGAGGGCGGGAGGGGCTCCTACAATGAGCAGTTCTTC
d_gene: TRBD2
abundance: many
v_gene: TRBV20-1
j_gene: TRBJ2-1

CDR3aa: CSASSGLDPTGEQFF
CDR3nt: TGCAGTGCTAGCAGTGGGCTGGACCCCACGGGTGAGCAGTTCTTC
d_gene: .
abundance: many
v_gene: TRBV20-1
j_gene: TRBJ2-1

CDR3aa: CASSHSGLAFNEQFF
CDR3nt: TGTGCCAGCAGTCATAGTGGGCTAGCGTTCAATGAGCAGTTCTTC
d_gene: .
abundance: few
v_gene: TRBV12-3/TRBV12-4
j_gene: TRBJ2-1

CDR3aa: CASSQDWGAWRGNNEQFF
CDR3nt: TGTGCCAGCAGCCAAGATTGGGGGGCTTGGCGGGGGAACAATGAGCAGTTCTTC
d_gene: .
abundance: few
v_gene: TRBV14
j_gene: TRBJ2-1

CDR3aa: CSSRLHIAGDAYNEQFF
CDR3nt: TGTTCCAGCAGATTACACATAGCGGGAGACGCCTACAATGAGCAGTTCTTC
d_gene: TRBD2
abundance: .
v_gene: TRBV12-3/TRBV12-4
j_gene: TRBJ2-1

CDR3aa: CASSDGTSGTDTQYF
CDR3nt: TGTGCCAGCAGTGATGGGACTAGCGGCACAGATACGCAGTATTTT
d_gene: TRBD2
abundance: .
v_gene: TRBV6-4
j_gene: TRBJ2-3

CDR3aa: CASGTVGETQYF
CDR3nt: TGTGCCAGCGGGACAGTTGGGGAGACCCAGTACTTC
d_gene: TRBD1
abundance: many
v_gene: TRBV7-3
j_gene: TRBJ2-5